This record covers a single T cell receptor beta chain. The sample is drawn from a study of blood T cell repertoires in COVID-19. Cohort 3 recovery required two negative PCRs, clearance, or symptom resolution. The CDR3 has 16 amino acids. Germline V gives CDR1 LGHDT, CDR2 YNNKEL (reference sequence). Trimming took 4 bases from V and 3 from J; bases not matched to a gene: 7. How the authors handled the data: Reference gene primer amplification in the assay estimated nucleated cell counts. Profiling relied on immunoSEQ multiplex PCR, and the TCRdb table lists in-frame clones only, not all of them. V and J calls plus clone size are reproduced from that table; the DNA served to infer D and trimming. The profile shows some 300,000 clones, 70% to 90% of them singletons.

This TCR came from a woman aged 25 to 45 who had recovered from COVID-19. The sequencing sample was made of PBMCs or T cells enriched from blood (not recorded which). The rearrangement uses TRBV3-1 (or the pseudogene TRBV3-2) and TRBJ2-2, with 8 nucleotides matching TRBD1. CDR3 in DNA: TGTGCCAGCAGCCCATGGCGGACAGGGTACACCGGGGAGCTGTTTTTT. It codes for CASSPWRTGYTGELFF.